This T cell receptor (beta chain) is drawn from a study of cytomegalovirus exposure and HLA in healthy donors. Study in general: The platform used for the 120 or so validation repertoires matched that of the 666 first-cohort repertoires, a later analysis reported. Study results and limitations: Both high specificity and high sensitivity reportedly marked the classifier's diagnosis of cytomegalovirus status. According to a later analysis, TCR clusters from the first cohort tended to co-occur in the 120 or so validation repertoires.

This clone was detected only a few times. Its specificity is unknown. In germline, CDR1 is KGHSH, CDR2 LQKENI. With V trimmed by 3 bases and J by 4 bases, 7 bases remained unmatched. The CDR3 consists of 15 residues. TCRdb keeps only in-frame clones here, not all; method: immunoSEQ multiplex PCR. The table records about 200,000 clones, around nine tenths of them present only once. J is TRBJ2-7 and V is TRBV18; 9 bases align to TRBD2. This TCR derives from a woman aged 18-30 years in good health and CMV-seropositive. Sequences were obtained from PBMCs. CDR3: CASSPGLAGDYEQYF. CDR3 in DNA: TGTGCCAGCTCACCCGGTTTAGCGGGAGATTACGAGCAGTACTTC.